This is a list of T cell receptor beta chains from one sample in a study of blood T cell repertoires in COVID-19. Produced via immunoSEQ multiplex PCR; TCRdb's table is partial and in-frame only. The table shows about 310,000 clones, with around 86% occurring only once. The sequencing input was peripheral blood. The receptors were sampled from a man aged 45 to 65 with active or convalescent COVID-19. Each CDR3 is given with its conserved first and last residue. Each record gives: clone size, D gene, CDR3 length, J gene, V gene, CDR3 protein, CDR3 DNA. A D gene is named only where the DNA matches it firmly. The listing skips clone size in some rows; elsewhere it reads once, few, many or a size class.

>-|TRBD2|19|TRBJ2-1|TRBV24-1
CATSDAGTSGSISYNEQFF
TGTGCCACCAGTGATGCCGGGACTAGCGGGAGTATCTCCTACAATGAGCAGTTCTTC
>-|-|16|TRBJ2-3|TRBV19
CASSIGTGFATDTQYF
TGTGCCAGTAGTATAGGAACAGGATTCGCCACAGATACGCAGTATTTT
>-|-|14|TRBJ2-2|TRBV19
CASSTPEGLGELFF
TGTGCCAGTAGTACCCCGGAGGGACTCGGGGAGCTGTTTTTT
>-|TRBD2|16|TRBJ2-3|TRBV29-1
CSVSLASGISTDTQYF
TGCAGCGTTTCGCTCGCTAGCGGCATCAGCACAGATACGCAGTATTTT
>-|-|14|TRBJ1-5|TRBV18
CASSPDTSNQPQHF
TGTGCCAGCTCACCGGACACGAGCAATCAGCCCCAGCATTTT
>-|-|16|TRBJ2-7|TRBV11-2
CASSLVSEAVSYEQYF
TGTGCCAGCAGCTTAGTCTCCGAGGCTGTGTCCTACGAGCAGTACTTC
>-|TRBD1|13|TRBJ2-1|TRBV11-2
CASSSGGFGEQFF
TGTGCCAGCAGCTCAGGGGGCTTTGGTGAGCAGTTCTTC
>-|TRBD1|14|TRBJ1-2|TRBV5-1
CASSLAGQGDGYTF
TGCGCCAGCAGCTTGGCCGGACAGGGAGATGGCTACACCTTC
>once|-|15|TRBJ1-2|TRBV27
CASSFSGRGGYGYTF
TGTGCCAGCAGTTTCTCGGGGAGGGGCGGCTATGGCTACACCTTC
>-|TRBD2|15|TRBJ2-1|TRBV7-9
CASSYSGGRGNEQFF
TGTGCCAGCAGTTATAGCGGGGGCCGGGGCAATGAGCAGTTCTTC
>-|TRBD1|15|TRBJ2-7|TRBV28
CASSTTGTGVHEQYF
TGTGCCAGCAGCACTACCGGGACAGGGGTCCACGAGCAGTACTTC
>-|-|13|TRBJ1-2|TRBV28
CASSTSWESGYTF
TGTGCCAGCAGTACTTCATGGGAGTCGGGCTACACCTTC
>-|TRBD1|14|TRBJ1-2|TRBV3-1/TRBV3-2
CASSQGGQGYGYTF
TGTGCCAGCAGCCAAGGGGGACAGGGCTATGGCTACACCTTC
>-|-|18|TRBJ2-7|TRBV12-1
CASSFHLAGGPSSYEQYF
TGTGCCAGCAGCTTTCACCTAGCGGGGGGGCCTAGCTCCTACGAGCAGTACTTC
>once|-|17|TRBJ2-2|TRBV24-1
CATSDSPGGRDTGELFF
TGTGCCACCAGTGATTCCCCCGGGGGGCGGGACACCGGGGAGCTGTTTTTT
>-|-|15|TRBJ1-6|TRBV2
CASSEERSYNSPLHF
TGTGCCAGCAGTGAAGAGCGCTCCTATAATTCACCCCTCCACTTT
>-|-|12|TRBJ1-4|TRBV2
CASSEQDEKLFF
TGTGCCAGCAGTGAACAGGATGAAAAACTGTTTTTT
>-|TRBD2|15|TRBJ2-2|TRBV5-5
CASSRTSGRTGELFF
TGTGCCAGCAGTCGGACTAGCGGGAGGACCGGGGAGCTGTTTTTT
>-|-|15|TRBJ1-5|TRBV3-1/TRBV3-2
CASSQGSGEAQPQHF
TGTGCCAGCAGCCAAGGATCAGGGGAAGCTCAGCCCCAGCATTTT
>few|-|16|TRBJ2-1|TRBV14
CASSQDLGASYNEQFF
TGTGCCAGCAGCCAAGATCTGGGGGCATCCTACAATGAGCAGTTCTTC